A selection of T cell receptor beta chains follows, all from one sample in a study of T cells after yellow fever vaccination. TCRdb analysed the 5' RACE reads with MiXCR anew, one entry per CDR3 protein. The data contain approximately 550,000 distinct CDR3 sequences, less than 15% of them singletons. Sequenced material: PBMCs, taken on the day of the yellow fever booster vaccination. Every receptor here comes from a man under 40 who received the YFV17D yellow fever vaccine. Each CDR3 is given with its conserved first and last residue. Fields, in order: J gene, D gene, V gene, clone size, CDR3 DNA, CDR3 protein. The D gene is left open where the match is weak. Clone size is given for some rows only: seen once, a few or many times, or a class if the clone is expanded.

j_call: TRBJ2-7; d_call: TRBD1; v_call: TRBV7-2; clone_size: few; cdr3_nt: TGTGCCAGCAGCTTAGGCCAAGGGACAGGGGGCGATTACGAGCAGTACTTC; cdr3_aa: CASSLGQGTGGDYEQYF
j_call: TRBJ2-3; d_call: TRBD2; v_call: TRBV25-1; clone_size: few; cdr3_nt: TGTGCCAGCAGTGGGGAGGGCAACACAGATACGCAGTATTTT; cdr3_aa: CASSGEGNTDTQYF
j_call: TRBJ2-1; d_call: .; v_call: TRBV12-3/TRBV12-4; clone_size: .; cdr3_nt: TGTGCCAGCAGTTCACCACTTAGGGGTGGCTCCTACAATGAGCAGTTCTTC; cdr3_aa: CASSSPLRGGSYNEQFF
j_call: TRBJ1-4; d_call: .; v_call: TRBV12-3/TRBV12-4; clone_size: few; cdr3_nt: TGTGCCAGCAGTGAGGGCCCTAATGAAAAACTGTTTTTT; cdr3_aa: CASSEGPNEKLFF
j_call: TRBJ2-5; d_call: TRBD1; v_call: TRBV6-5; clone_size: .; cdr3_nt: TGTGCCAGCAGGTTAAATCCCCCGGGACAGGGAGAGACCCAGTACTTC; cdr3_aa: CASRLNPPGQGETQYF
j_call: TRBJ2-7; d_call: TRBD1; v_call: TRBV15; clone_size: .; cdr3_nt: TGTGCCACCAGCCACGGGACAGGACGGGACCCCAAGCAGTACTTC; cdr3_aa: CATSHGTGRDPKQYF
j_call: TRBJ2-1; d_call: .; v_call: TRBV20-1; clone_size: .; cdr3_nt: TGCAGTGCTAGAGATAGGGAGTTCCCCTACAATGAGCAGTTCTTC; cdr3_aa: CSARDREFPYNEQFF
j_call: TRBJ1-1; d_call: .; v_call: TRBV7-6; clone_size: .; cdr3_nt: TGTGCCAGCAGCTTGGGGGACTCGCCGAACACTGAAGCTTTCTTT; cdr3_aa: CASSLGDSPNTEAFF
j_call: TRBJ2-1; d_call: TRBD2; v_call: TRBV3-1; clone_size: .; cdr3_nt: TGTGCCAGCAGCCTAATAGCGGGAGGCAACTCCTACAATGAGCAGTTCTTC; cdr3_aa: CASSLIAGGNSYNEQFF
j_call: TRBJ1-2; d_call: TRBD1; v_call: TRBV6-6; clone_size: few; cdr3_nt: TGTGCCAGCCGGGACAGGGGGACCTATGGCTACACCTTC; cdr3_aa: CASRDRGTYGYTF
j_call: TRBJ2-7; d_call: .; v_call: TRBV2; clone_size: .; cdr3_nt: TGTGCCAACCAGGCCGGGACCGGAGCTTACGAGCAGTACTTC; cdr3_aa: CANQAGTGAYEQYF
j_call: TRBJ2-5; d_call: .; v_call: TRBV5-1; clone_size: few; cdr3_nt: TGCGCCAGCAGCTTGGCAGCCCAGACAGGGAGGGGAGAGACCCAGTACTTC; cdr3_aa: CASSLAAQTGRGETQYF
j_call: TRBJ2-4; d_call: TRBD2; v_call: TRBV7-8; clone_size: .; cdr3_nt: TGTGCCAGCAGCCATTTGACTAGCGAGTTCGGCGGCATTCAGTACTTC; cdr3_aa: CASSHLTSEFGGIQYF
j_call: TRBJ2-1; d_call: .; v_call: TRBV20-1; clone_size: few; cdr3_nt: TGCAGCCTGAGGGGGGAGGTTGAGCAATTCTTC; cdr3_aa: CSLRGEVEQFF
j_call: TRBJ2-3; d_call: TRBD2; v_call: TRBV4-3; clone_size: .; cdr3_nt: TGCGCCAGCAGCCAAGACCCCTTGAGCGGGGGTAGAAACACAGATACGCAGTATTTT; cdr3_aa: CASSQDPLSGGRNTDTQYF
j_call: TRBJ2-1; d_call: .; v_call: TRBV7-2; clone_size: .; cdr3_nt: TGTGCCAGCAGCCTCTACTTCGACAATGAGCAGTTCTTC; cdr3_aa: CASSLYFDNEQFF
j_call: TRBJ2-2; d_call: TRBD2; v_call: TRBV14; clone_size: .; cdr3_nt: TGTGCCAGCAGCCAAGGCTACAGCGGGAGGGCCGTCGGGGAGCTGTTTTTT; cdr3_aa: CASSQGYSGRAVGELFF
j_call: TRBJ2-5; d_call: TRBD1; v_call: TRBV20-1; clone_size: .; cdr3_nt: TGCAGTGCCATAGTTAGGGACAGACAAGAGACCCAGTACTTC; cdr3_aa: CSAIVRDRQETQYF
j_call: TRBJ1-5; d_call: .; v_call: TRBV20-1; clone_size: .; cdr3_nt: TGCAGTGCTAGGAACGCCAATCAGCCCCAGCATTTT; cdr3_aa: CSARNANQPQHF
j_call: TRBJ1-1; d_call: .; v_call: TRBV7-6; clone_size: few; cdr3_nt: TGTGCCAGCAGCTTAGCGTGGCAGAACACTGAAGCTTTCTTT; cdr3_aa: CASSLAWQNTEAFF
j_call: TRBJ2-7; d_call: .; v_call: TRBV5-5; clone_size: few; cdr3_nt: TGTGCCAGCAGCCCGACGGGATATTCCTACGAGCAGTACTTC; cdr3_aa: CASSPTGYSYEQYF
j_call: TRBJ2-1; d_call: .; v_call: TRBV7-2; clone_size: few; cdr3_nt: TGTGCCAGCAGCTTCGTCGGGGCCGATAAGCAGTTCTTC; cdr3_aa: CASSFVGADKQFF
j_call: TRBJ2-2; d_call: .; v_call: TRBV5-8; clone_size: few; cdr3_nt: TGTGCCAGCAGCTCCGGGACCAGGGGCGGGGAGCTGTTTTTT; cdr3_aa: CASSSGTRGGELFF
j_call: TRBJ2-4; d_call: .; v_call: TRBV20-1; clone_size: few; cdr3_nt: TGCAGTGCTAGAGGCGGAGCCAAAAACATTCAGTACTTC; cdr3_aa: CSARGGAKNIQYF
j_call: TRBJ2-5; d_call: .; v_call: TRBV5-4; clone_size: .; cdr3_nt: TGTGCCAGCAATTCCGGTCTTCAAGAGACCCAGTACTTC; cdr3_aa: CASNSGLQETQYF
j_call: TRBJ2-3; d_call: TRBD2; v_call: TRBV20-1; clone_size: few; cdr3_nt: TGCAGTGCTAGCGCCCGGACTAGCGGGGTTAGCACAGATACGCAGTATTTT; cdr3_aa: CSASARTSGVSTDTQYF
j_call: TRBJ2-7; d_call: .; v_call: TRBV27; clone_size: many; cdr3_nt: TGTGCCAGCAGTCCTACAGGAAACTACGAGCAGTACTTC; cdr3_aa: CASSPTGNYEQYF
j_call: TRBJ1-2; d_call: .; v_call: TRBV6-5; clone_size: few; cdr3_nt: TGTGCCAGCAGTTCCTCCGACACTTTTAACTATGGCTACACCTTC; cdr3_aa: CASSSSDTFNYGYTF
j_call: TRBJ2-5; d_call: TRBD2; v_call: TRBV20-1; clone_size: few; cdr3_nt: TGCAGTCTATACCCTGGGACTAGCGTGGAACGTCAAGAGACCCAGTACTTC; cdr3_aa: CSLYPGTSVERQETQYF
j_call: TRBJ2-1; d_call: .; v_call: TRBV29-1; clone_size: .; cdr3_nt: TGCAGCGTTTTTGAGACCCCCAAGGACAATGAGCAGTTCTTC; cdr3_aa: CSVFETPKDNEQFF
j_call: TRBJ2-7; d_call: .; v_call: TRBV12-3/TRBV12-4; clone_size: few; cdr3_nt: TGTGCCAGCAGTTTAGGGGGGGTCGTATACGAGCAGTACTTC; cdr3_aa: CASSLGGVVYEQYF
j_call: TRBJ2-5; d_call: .; v_call: TRBV10-3; clone_size: .; cdr3_nt: TGTGCCATCAGTGAGTCGGGGTCACAAGAGACCCAGTACTTC; cdr3_aa: CAISESGSQETQYF
j_call: TRBJ2-1; d_call: TRBD2; v_call: TRBV12-5; clone_size: few; cdr3_nt: TGTGCTAGTGGTCCTCGTGGACTAGCAAATGAGCAGTTCTTC; cdr3_aa: CASGPRGLANEQFF
j_call: TRBJ2-6; d_call: .; v_call: TRBV20-1; clone_size: few; cdr3_nt: TGCAGTGCTAGAGATGGGAAAGGCTCTGGGGCCAACGTCCTGACTTTC; cdr3_aa: CSARDGKGSGANVLTF
j_call: TRBJ1-5; d_call: .; v_call: TRBV7-9; clone_size: many; cdr3_nt: TGTGCCAGCAGCTGGCTTCAAGGTCCCCAGCATTTT; cdr3_aa: CASSWLQGPQHF
j_call: TRBJ2-2; d_call: .; v_call: TRBV19; clone_size: .; cdr3_nt: TGTGCCAGTAGTATGGCCGTCGGGGACACCGGGGAGCTGTTTTTT; cdr3_aa: CASSMAVGDTGELFF
j_call: TRBJ2-3; d_call: TRBD2; v_call: TRBV29-1; clone_size: many; cdr3_nt: TGCAGCGTTGAAGGAAGTCGGCTAGCGGGAGCTCCAGATACGCAGTATTTT; cdr3_aa: CSVEGSRLAGAPDTQYF
j_call: TRBJ2-7; d_call: TRBD2; v_call: TRBV6-4; clone_size: few; cdr3_nt: TGTGCCAGCAGTGACTCCCGGAGTAGCGGGAGGGCCATAAAAGAGCAGTACTTC; cdr3_aa: CASSDSRSSGRAIKEQYF
j_call: TRBJ2-3; d_call: .; v_call: TRBV7-2; clone_size: few; cdr3_nt: TGTGCCAGCAGCATCGCTATTAAAGATACGCAGTATTTT; cdr3_aa: CASSIAIKDTQYF
j_call: TRBJ2-2; d_call: .; v_call: TRBV7-9; clone_size: few; cdr3_nt: TGTGCCAGCAGCTTACAGGGAAGGGGCACCGGGGAGCTGTTTTTT; cdr3_aa: CASSLQGRGTGELFF
j_call: TRBJ1-2; d_call: .; v_call: TRBV12-3/TRBV12-4; clone_size: many; cdr3_nt: TGTGCCAGCAGTTTTGGCAGGCTTGGACTCAACTATGGCTACACCTTC; cdr3_aa: CASSFGRLGLNYGYTF
j_call: TRBJ1-1; d_call: .; v_call: TRBV4-3; clone_size: .; cdr3_nt: TGCGCCAGCAGCCAAGTAGGGAACACTGAAGCTTTCTTT; cdr3_aa: CASSQVGNTEAFF
j_call: TRBJ1-5; d_call: .; v_call: TRBV7-8; clone_size: few; cdr3_nt: TGTGCCAGCAGCCCTGGGGCAGGGACCATCGATCAGCCCCAGCATTTT; cdr3_aa: CASSPGAGTIDQPQHF
j_call: TRBJ2-7; d_call: .; v_call: TRBV12-3/TRBV12-4; clone_size: few; cdr3_nt: TGTGCCAGCAGTTTAGCGCTCGAGCAGTACTTC; cdr3_aa: CASSLALEQYF
j_call: TRBJ2-3; d_call: .; v_call: TRBV5-1; clone_size: many; cdr3_nt: TGCGCCAGCAGCTTGGGAGGGCCCGCAGATACGCAGTATTTT; cdr3_aa: CASSLGGPADTQYF
j_call: TRBJ2-3; d_call: .; v_call: TRBV5-4; clone_size: .; cdr3_nt: TGTGCCAGCAGCTTGAAATCAGAGGGCGAAACGCAGTATTTT; cdr3_aa: CASSLKSEGETQYF
j_call: TRBJ2-4; d_call: TRBD2; v_call: TRBV6-5; clone_size: .; cdr3_nt: TGTGCCAGCAGTTCACTAGCGGAACTAGCCAAAAACATTCAGTACTTC; cdr3_aa: CASSSLAELAKNIQYF
j_call: TRBJ2-3; d_call: .; v_call: TRBV5-5; clone_size: .; cdr3_nt: TGTGCCAGCAGCACCTATACAACTACAGATACGCAGTATTTT; cdr3_aa: CASSTYTTTDTQYF
j_call: TRBJ2-7; d_call: .; v_call: TRBV28; clone_size: .; cdr3_nt: TGTGCCAGCAGTTCGTTCCGGGAGCAGTACTTC; cdr3_aa: CASSSFREQYF
j_call: TRBJ2-2; d_call: TRBD1; v_call: TRBV5-6; clone_size: few; cdr3_nt: TGTGCCAGCAGCCCGGACAGGGGGCTGTTCGGGGAGCTGTTTTTT; cdr3_aa: CASSPDRGLFGELFF
j_call: TRBJ1-2; d_call: .; v_call: TRBV7-2; clone_size: few; cdr3_nt: TGTGCCAGCAGACCGACAGGACACCCTAACTATGGCTACACCTTC; cdr3_aa: CASRPTGHPNYGYTF
j_call: TRBJ2-1; d_call: .; v_call: TRBV27; clone_size: few; cdr3_nt: TGTGCCAGCAAAGACGATCCCGGCGGTGATGAGCAGTTCTTC; cdr3_aa: CASKDDPGGDEQFF